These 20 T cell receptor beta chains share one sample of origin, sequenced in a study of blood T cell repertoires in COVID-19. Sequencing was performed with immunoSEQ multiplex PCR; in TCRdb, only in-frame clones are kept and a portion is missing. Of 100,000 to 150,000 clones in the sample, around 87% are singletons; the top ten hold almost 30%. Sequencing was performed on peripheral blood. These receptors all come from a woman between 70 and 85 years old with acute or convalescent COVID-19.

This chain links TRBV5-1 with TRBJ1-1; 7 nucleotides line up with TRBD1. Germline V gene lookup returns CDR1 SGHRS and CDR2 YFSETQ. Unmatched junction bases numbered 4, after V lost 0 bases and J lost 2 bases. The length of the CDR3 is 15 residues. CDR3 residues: CASSLGQGINTEAFF. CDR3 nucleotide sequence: TGCGCCAGCAGCTTGGGACAGGGAATAAACACTGAAGCTTTCTTT.

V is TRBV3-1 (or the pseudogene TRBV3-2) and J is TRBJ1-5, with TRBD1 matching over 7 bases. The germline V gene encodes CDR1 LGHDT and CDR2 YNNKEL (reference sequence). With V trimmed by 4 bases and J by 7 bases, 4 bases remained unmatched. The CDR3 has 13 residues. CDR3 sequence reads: CASSPQGVQPQHF. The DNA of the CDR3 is TGTGCCAGCAGCCCCCAGGGGGTCCAGCCCCAGCATTTT.

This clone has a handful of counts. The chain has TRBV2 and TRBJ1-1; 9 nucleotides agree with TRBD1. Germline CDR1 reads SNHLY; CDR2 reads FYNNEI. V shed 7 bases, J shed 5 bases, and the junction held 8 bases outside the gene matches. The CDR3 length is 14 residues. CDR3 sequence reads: CASTLQGASTEAFF. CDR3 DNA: TGTGCCAGCACCCTACAGGGGGCGAGTACTGAAGCTTTCTTT.

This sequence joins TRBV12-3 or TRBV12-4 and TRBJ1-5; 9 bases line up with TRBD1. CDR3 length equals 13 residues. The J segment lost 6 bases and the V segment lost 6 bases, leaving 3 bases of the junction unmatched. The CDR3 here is CASSPGQGQPQHF. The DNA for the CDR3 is TGTGCCAGCAGCCCGGGACAGGGTCAGCCCCAGCATTTT.

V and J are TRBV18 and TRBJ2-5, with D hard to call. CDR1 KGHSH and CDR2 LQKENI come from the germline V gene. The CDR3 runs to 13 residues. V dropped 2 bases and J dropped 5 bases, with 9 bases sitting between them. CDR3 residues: CASSPGSEETQYF. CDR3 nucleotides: TGTGCCAGCTCACCAGGGTCGGAGGAGACCCAGTACTTC.

The CDR3, as DNA: TGCAGCGTTTCCACAGGGGAGTCCTACGAGCAGTACTTC. Translating gives CSVSTGESYEQYF. The gene calls are TRBV29-1 and TRBJ2-7; TRBD1 matches 7 bases. Germline V CDR1 and CDR2: SQVTM, ANQGSEA. V gave up 5 bases and J gave up 1 base; unmatched junction bases: 5. CDR3 length: 13 residues.

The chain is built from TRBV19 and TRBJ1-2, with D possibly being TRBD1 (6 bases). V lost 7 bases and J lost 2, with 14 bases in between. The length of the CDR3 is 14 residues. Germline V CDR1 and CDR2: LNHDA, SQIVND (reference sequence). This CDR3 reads CASTPVDRNYGYTF. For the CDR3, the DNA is TGTGCCAGTACCCCCGTGGACAGAAACTATGGCTACACCTTC.

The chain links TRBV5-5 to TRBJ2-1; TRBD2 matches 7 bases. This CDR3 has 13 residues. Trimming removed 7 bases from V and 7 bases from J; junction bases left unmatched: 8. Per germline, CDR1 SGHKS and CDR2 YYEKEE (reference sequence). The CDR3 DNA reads TGTGCCAGCCGCCGGGCTAGCGGAAATGAGCAGTTCTTC. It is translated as CASRRASGNEQFF.

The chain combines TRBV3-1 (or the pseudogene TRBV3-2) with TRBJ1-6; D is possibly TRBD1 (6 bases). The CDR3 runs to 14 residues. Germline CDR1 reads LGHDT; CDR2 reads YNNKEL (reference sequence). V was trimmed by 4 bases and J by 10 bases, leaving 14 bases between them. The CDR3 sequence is CASSRWDNGSPLHF. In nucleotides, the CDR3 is TGTGCCAGCAGCCGTTGGGACAATGGGTCACCCCTCCACTTT.

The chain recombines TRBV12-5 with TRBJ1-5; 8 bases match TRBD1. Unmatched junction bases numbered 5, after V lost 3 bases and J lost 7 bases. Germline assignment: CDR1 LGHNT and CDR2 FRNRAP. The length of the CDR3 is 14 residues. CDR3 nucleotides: TGTGCTAGTGGTTTTACAGGGGGAGGACAGCCCCAGCATTTT. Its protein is CASGFTGGGQPQHF.

CDR3 DNA: TGTGCCAGCAGCCGGGGGGACGCGCGCAATCAGCCCCAGCATTTT. Translating gives CASSRGDARNQPQHF. The chain is built from TRBV2 and TRBJ1-5, with D possibly TRBD1 on 5 matching bases. Germline V gene lookup returns CDR1 SNHLY and CDR2 FYNNEI. V lost 6 bases, J lost 2 bases, and 14 bases lay in between. CDR3 length: 15 amino acids.

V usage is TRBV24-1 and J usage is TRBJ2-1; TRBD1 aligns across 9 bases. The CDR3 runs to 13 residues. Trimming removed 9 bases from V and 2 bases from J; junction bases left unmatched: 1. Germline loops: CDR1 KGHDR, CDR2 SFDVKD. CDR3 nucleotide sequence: TGTGCCACCGGACAGGGGACCTACAATGAGCAGTTCTTC. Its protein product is CATGQGTYNEQFF.

The CDR3 DNA sequence: TGTGCCAGCACCCTAGGCGCGGGGACCCTCCCGGATGAGCAGTTCTTC. This sequence encodes CASTLGAGTLPDEQFF. The chain employs TRBV5-4 and TRBJ2-1, with D possibly being TRBD2 (6 bases). CDR1 is SGHNT and CDR2 is YYREEE in the germline V gene (reference sequence). V lost 6 bases and J 8 bases, leaving 24 bases between the germline ends. The CDR3 has 16 amino acids.

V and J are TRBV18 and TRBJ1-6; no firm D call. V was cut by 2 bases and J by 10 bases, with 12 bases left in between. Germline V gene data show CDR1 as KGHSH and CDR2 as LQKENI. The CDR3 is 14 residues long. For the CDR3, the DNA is TGTGCCAGCTCACCATCGGAGGGTTTCTCACCCCTCCACTTT. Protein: CASSPSEGFSPLHF. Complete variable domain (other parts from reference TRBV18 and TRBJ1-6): NAGVMQNPRHLVRRRGQEARLRCSPMKGHSHVYWYRQLPEEGLKFMVYLQKENIIDESGMPKERFSAEFPKEGPSILRIQQVVRGDSAAYFCASSPSEGFSPLHFGNGTRLTVT.

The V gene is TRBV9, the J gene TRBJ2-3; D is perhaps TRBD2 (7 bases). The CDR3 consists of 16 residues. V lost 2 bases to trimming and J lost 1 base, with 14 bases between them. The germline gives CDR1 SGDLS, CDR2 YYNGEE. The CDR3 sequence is CASSVRGGDGTDTQYF. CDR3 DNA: TGTGCCAGCAGCGTTAGGGGGGGTGACGGCACAGATACGCAGTATTTT.

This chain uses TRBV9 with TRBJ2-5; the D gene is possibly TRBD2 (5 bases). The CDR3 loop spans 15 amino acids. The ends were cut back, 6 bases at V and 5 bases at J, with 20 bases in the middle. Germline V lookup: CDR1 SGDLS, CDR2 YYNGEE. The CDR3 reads CASTQSGGLEETQYF. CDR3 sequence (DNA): TGTGCCAGCACCCAAAGCGGCGGGTTGGAGGAGACCCAGTACTTC.

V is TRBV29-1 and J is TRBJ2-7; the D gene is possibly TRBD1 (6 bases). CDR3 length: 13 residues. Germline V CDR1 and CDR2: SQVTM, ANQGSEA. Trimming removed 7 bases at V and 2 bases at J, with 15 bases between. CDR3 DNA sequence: TGCAGCGCCAAGGGGGACCCTACCTACGAGCAGTACTTC. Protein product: CSAKGDPTYEQYF.

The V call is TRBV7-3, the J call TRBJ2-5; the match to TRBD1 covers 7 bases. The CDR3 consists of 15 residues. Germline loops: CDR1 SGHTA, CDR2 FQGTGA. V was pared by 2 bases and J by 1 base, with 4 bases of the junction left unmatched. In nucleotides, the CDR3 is TGTGCCAGCAGCTTAGAGAGGGGGCCCCAAGAGACCCAGTACTTC. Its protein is CASSLERGPQETQYF.

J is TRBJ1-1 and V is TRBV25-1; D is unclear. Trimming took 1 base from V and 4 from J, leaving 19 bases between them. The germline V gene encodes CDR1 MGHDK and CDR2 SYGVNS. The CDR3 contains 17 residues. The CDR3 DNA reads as TGTGCCAGCAGTGAATTAGGTACAGCCAGACCTGGCACTGAAGCTTTCTTT. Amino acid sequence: CASSELGTARPGTEAFF.

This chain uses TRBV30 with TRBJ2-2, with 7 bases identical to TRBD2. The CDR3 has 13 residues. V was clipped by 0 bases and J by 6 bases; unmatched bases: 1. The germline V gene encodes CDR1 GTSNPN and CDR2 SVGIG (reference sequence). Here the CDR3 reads CAWSVRGAGELFF. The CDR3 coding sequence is TGTGCCTGGAGTGTACGGGGGGCCGGGGAGCTGTTTTTT.